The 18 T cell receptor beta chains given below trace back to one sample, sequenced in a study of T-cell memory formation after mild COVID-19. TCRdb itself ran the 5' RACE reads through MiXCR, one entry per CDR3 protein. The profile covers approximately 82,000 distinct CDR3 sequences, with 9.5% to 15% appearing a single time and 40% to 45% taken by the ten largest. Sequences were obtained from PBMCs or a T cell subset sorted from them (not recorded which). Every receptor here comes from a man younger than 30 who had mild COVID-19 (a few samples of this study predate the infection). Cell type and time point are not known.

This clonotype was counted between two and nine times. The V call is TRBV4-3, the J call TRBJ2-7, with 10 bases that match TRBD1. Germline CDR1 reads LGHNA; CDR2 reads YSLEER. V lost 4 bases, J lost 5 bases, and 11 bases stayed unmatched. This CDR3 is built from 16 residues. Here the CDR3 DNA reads TGCGCCAGCAGCCCCCGCCCGGGACAGGGGACTCACGAGCAGTACTTC. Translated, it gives CASSPRPGQGTHEQYF.

The CDR3 protein is CASGGQGSGANVLTF. As DNA, the CDR3 is TGTGCCAGCGGGGGACAGGGATCGGGGGCCAACGTCCTGACTTTC. The rearrangement joins TRBV7-9 to TRBJ2-6; 9 bases line up with TRBD1. The junction had 6 bases not matched to a gene; V was cut back by 8 bases and J by 4 bases. The CDR3 totals 15 residues. The germline gives CDR1 SEHNR, CDR2 FQNEAQ (reference sequence).

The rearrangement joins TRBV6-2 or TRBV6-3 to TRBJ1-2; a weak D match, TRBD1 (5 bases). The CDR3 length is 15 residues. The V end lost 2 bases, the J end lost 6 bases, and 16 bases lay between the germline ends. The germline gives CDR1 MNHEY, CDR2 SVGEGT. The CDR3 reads CASSYGAALPDGYTF. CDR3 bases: TGTGCCAGCAGTTACGGGGCAGCCCTCCCGGATGGCTACACCTTC.

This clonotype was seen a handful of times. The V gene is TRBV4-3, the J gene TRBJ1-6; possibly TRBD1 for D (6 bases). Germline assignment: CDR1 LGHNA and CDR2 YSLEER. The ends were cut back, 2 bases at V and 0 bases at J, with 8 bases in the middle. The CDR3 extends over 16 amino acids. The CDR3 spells CASSQRGGSYNSPLHF. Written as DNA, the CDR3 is TGCGCCAGCAGCCAAAGAGGGGGCTCCTATAATTCACCCCTCCACTTT.

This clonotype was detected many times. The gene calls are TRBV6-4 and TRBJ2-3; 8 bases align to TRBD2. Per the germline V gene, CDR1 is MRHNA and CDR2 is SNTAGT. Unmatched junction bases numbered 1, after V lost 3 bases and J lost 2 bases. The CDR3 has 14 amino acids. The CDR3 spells CASSERGATDTQYF. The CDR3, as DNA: TGTGCCAGCAGTGAGCGGGGGGCCACAGATACGCAGTATTTT.

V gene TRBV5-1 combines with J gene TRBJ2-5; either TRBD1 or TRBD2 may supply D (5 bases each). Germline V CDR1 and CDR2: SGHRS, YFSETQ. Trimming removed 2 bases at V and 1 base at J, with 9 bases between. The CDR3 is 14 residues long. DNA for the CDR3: TGCGCCAGCAGCTTTCGGGGACCCCAAGAGACCCAGTACTTC. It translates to CASSFRGPQETQYF. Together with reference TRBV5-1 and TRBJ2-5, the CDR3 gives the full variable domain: KAGVTQTPRYLIKTRGQQVTLSCSPISGHRSVSWYQQTPGQGLQFLFEYFSETQRNKGNFPGRFSGRQFSNSRSEMNVSTLELGDSALYLCASSFRGPQETQYFGPGTRLLVL.

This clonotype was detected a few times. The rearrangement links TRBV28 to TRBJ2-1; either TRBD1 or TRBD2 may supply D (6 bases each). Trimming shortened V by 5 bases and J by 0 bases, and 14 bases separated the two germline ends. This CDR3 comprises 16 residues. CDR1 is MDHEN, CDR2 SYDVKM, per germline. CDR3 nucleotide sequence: TGTGCCAGCAGTCCCACGGGGGCGAGCTCCTACAATGAGCAGTTCTTC. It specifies CASSPTGASSYNEQFF.

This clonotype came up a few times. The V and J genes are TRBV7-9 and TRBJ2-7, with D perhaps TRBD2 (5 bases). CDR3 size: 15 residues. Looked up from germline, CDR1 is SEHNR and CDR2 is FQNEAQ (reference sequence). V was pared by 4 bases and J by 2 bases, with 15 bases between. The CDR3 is CASSSLEDSTYEQYF. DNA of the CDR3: TGTGCCAGCAGCTCCTTGGAGGACTCGACCTACGAGCAGTACTTC.

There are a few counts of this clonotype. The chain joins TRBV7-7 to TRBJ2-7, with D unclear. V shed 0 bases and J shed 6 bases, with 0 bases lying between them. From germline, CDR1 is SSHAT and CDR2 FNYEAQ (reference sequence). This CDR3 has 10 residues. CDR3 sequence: CASSLAEQYF. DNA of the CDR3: TGTGCCAGCAGCTTAGCCGAGCAGTACTTC.

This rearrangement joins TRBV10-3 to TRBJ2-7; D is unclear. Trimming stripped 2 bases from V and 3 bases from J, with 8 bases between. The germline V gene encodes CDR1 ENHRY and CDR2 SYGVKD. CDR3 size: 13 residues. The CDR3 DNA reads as TGTGCCATCAGTGAGGAGTCAATCTACGAGCAGTACTTC. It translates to CAISEESIYEQYF.

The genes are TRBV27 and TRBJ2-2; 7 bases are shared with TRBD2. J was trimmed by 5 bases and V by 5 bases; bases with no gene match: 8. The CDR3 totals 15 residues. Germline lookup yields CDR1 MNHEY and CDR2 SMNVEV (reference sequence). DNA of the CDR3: TGTGCCAGCAGTCCTGGGGGGGGAAGAACCGGGGAGCTGTTTTTT. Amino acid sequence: CASSPGGGRTGELFF.

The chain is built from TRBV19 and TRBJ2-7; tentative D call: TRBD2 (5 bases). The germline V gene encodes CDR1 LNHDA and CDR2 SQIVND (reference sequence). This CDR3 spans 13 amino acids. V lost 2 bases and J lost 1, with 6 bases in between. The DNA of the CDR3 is TGTGCCAGTAGTATAAGCGGTTCCTACGAGCAGTACTTC. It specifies CASSISGSYEQYF.

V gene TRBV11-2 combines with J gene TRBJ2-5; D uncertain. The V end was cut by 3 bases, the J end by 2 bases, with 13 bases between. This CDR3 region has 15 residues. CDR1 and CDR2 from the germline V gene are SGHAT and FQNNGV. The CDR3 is CASSFSRWIQETQYF. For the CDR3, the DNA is TGTGCCAGCAGCTTCTCCAGGTGGATACAAGAGACCCAGTACTTC.

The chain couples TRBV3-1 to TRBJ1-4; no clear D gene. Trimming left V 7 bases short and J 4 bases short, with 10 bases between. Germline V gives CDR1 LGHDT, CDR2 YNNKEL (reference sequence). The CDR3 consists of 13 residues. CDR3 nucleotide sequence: TGTGCCAGCACCCGTGGGAGTAATGAAAAACTGTTTTTT. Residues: CASTRGSNEKLFF.

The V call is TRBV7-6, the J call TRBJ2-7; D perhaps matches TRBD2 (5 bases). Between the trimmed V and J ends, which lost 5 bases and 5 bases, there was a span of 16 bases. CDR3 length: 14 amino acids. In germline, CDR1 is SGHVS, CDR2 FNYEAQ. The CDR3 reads CASSERDAGDEQYF. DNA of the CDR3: TGTGCCAGCAGCGAACGGGATGCCGGGGACGAGCAGTACTTC.

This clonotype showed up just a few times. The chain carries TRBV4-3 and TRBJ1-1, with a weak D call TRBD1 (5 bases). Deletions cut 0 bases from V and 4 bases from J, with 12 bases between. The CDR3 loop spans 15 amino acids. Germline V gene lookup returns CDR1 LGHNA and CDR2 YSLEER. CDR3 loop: CASSQDGTAGTEAFF. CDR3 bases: TGCGCCAGCAGCCAAGACGGGACGGCGGGCACTGAAGCTTTCTTT.

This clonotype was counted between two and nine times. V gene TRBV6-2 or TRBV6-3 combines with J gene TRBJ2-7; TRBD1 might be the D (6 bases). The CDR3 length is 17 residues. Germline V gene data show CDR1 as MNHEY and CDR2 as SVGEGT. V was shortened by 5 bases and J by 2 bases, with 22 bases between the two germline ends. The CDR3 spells CASSLAIGGEGTYEQYV. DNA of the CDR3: TGTGCCAGCAGTCTTGCTATTGGGGGCGAGGGGACCTACGAGCAGTACGTC.

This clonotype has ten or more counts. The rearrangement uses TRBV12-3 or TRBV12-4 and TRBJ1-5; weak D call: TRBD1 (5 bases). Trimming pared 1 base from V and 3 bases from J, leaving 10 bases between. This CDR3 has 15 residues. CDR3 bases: TGTGCCAGCAGTTTAGTTCTACAGGACAATCAGCCCCAGCATTTT. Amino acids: CASSLVLQDNQPQHF.